Listed below are T cell receptor beta chains from one sample, sequenced in a study of CD8 T cells in Susac syndrome. TCRdb called the immunoSEQ multiplex PCR reads again in MiXCR, with one record for every CDR3 protein. This table holds under 110,000 distinct CDR3 sequences, approximately 94% found once. The specimen was CD8+ T cells from PBMCs. The receptors stem from a human donor with Susac syndrome. CDR3s include the opening cysteine and the closing phenylalanine or tryptophan. The order of the fields is J gene, CDR3 length, D gene, clone size, V gene, CDR3 DNA, CDR3 protein. The D gene is left open where the match is weak. Expanded clones are given a class, and other clones once, few, many or no size at all.

J gene: TRBJ1-1; CDR3 length: 13; D gene: NA; clone size: NA; V gene: TRBV20-1; CDR3 DNA: TGCAGTGCTAGGGGGGAGAGGGACACTGAAGCTTTCTTT; CDR3 protein: CSARGERDTEAFF
J gene: TRBJ2-3; CDR3 length: 13; D gene: NA; clone size: once; V gene: TRBV14; CDR3 DNA: TGTGCCAGCAGCCAAGAACTAGCAGATACGCAGTATTTT; CDR3 protein: CASSQELADTQYF
J gene: TRBJ2-3; CDR3 length: 15; D gene: TRBD2; clone size: NA; V gene: TRBV5-4; CDR3 DNA: TGTGCCAGCAGTCGGACTAGCGGGGGCACAGATACGCAGTATTTT; CDR3 protein: CASSRTSGGTDTQYF
J gene: TRBJ2-7; CDR3 length: 12; D gene: NA; clone size: few; V gene: TRBV12-3/TRBV12-4; CDR3 DNA: TGTGCCAGCAGTTTTGGGGGCGGCGAGCAGTACTTC; CDR3 protein: CASSFGGGEQYF
J gene: TRBJ2-5; CDR3 length: 18; D gene: NA; clone size: NA; V gene: TRBV6-1; CDR3 DNA: TGTGCCAGCAGTCCCGCGGGACACAGGGACCCCCCCATAGAGACCCAGTACTTC; CDR3 protein: CASSPAGHRDPPIETQYF
J gene: TRBJ2-7; CDR3 length: 15; D gene: TRBD2; clone size: few; V gene: TRBV19; CDR3 DNA: TGTGCCAGTAGTATACTAGCGGGGGTGACCTACGAGCAGTACTTC; CDR3 protein: CASSILAGVTYEQYF
J gene: TRBJ1-5; CDR3 length: 14; D gene: NA; clone size: NA; V gene: TRBV5-1; CDR3 DNA: TGCGCCAGCAGCTTGGCCGGGGGCACCCAGCCCCAGCATTTT; CDR3 protein: CASSLAGGTQPQHF
J gene: TRBJ2-7; CDR3 length: 15; D gene: NA; clone size: once; V gene: TRBV4-3; CDR3 DNA: TGCGCCAGCAGCCAAGGGGGGATCGGATACCGCGAGCAGTACTTC; CDR3 protein: CASSQGGIGYREQYF
J gene: TRBJ2-3; CDR3 length: 16; D gene: TRBD2; clone size: NA; V gene: TRBV5-6; CDR3 DNA: TGTGCCAGCACCGGGGGAGCTAGCGGGGTCGAAGATACGCAGTATTTT; CDR3 protein: CASTGGASGVEDTQYF
J gene: TRBJ2-4; CDR3 length: 17; D gene: TRBD2; clone size: NA; V gene: TRBV2; CDR3 DNA: TGTGCCAGCAGTGAAGGTAGCGGGGGGTCGACCAAAAACATTCAGTACTTC; CDR3 protein: CASSEGSGGSTKNIQYF
J gene: TRBJ2-7; CDR3 length: 15; D gene: NA; clone size: NA; V gene: TRBV13; CDR3 DNA: TGTGCCAGCAGCCAGCAAAGAGAGAGCTCCTACGAGCAGTACTTC; CDR3 protein: CASSQQRESSYEQYF
J gene: TRBJ2-5; CDR3 length: 15; D gene: TRBD2; clone size: NA; V gene: TRBV4-3; CDR3 DNA: TGCGCCAGCAGCCAAGGGGAGACTAGCGGAGAGACCCAGTACTTC; CDR3 protein: CASSQGETSGETQYF
J gene: TRBJ1-2; CDR3 length: 15; D gene: TRBD1; clone size: NA; V gene: TRBV7-9; CDR3 DNA: TGTGCCAGCAGCGCCCCCGGGACAGGGGTTTATGGCTACACCTTC; CDR3 protein: CASSAPGTGVYGYTF
J gene: TRBJ2-1; CDR3 length: 15; D gene: TRBD2; clone size: once; V gene: TRBV5-4; CDR3 DNA: TGTGCCAGCAGTTCCGGGACTAGCTCCTACAATGAGCAGTTCTTC; CDR3 protein: CASSSGTSSYNEQFF
J gene: TRBJ1-2; CDR3 length: 12; D gene: NA; clone size: NA; V gene: TRBV7-8; CDR3 DNA: TGTGCCAGCAGCTGGACAGACCGGGCCTACACCTTC; CDR3 protein: CASSWTDRAYTF
J gene: TRBJ2-5; CDR3 length: 15; D gene: TRBD1; clone size: NA; V gene: TRBV9; CDR3 DNA: TGTGCCAGCAGCCCAGAGGGACAGGTGCAAGAGACCCAGTACTTC; CDR3 protein: CASSPEGQVQETQYF
J gene: TRBJ2-3; CDR3 length: 13; D gene: NA; clone size: NA; V gene: TRBV24-1; CDR3 DNA: TGTGCCACCAGTGACCAGGGGATAGATACGCAGTATTTT; CDR3 protein: CATSDQGIDTQYF
J gene: TRBJ1-1; CDR3 length: 14; D gene: TRBD1; clone size: NA; V gene: TRBV5-1; CDR3 DNA: TGCGCCAGCAGCGCCGACAGGGCGAACACTGAAGCTTTCTTT; CDR3 protein: CASSADRANTEAFF